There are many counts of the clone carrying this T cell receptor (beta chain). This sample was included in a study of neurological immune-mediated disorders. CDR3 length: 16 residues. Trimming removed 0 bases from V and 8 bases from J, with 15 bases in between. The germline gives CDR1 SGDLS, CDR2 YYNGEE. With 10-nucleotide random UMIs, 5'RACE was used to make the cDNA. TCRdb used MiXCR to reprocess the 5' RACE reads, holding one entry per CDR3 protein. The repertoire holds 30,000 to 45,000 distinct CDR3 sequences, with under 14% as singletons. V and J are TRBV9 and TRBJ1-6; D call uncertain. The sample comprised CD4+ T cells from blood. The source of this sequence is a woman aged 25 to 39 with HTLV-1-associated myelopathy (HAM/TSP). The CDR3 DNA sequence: TGTGCCAGCAGCGTAGCCCCGGGATTTCAGGATTCACCCCTCCACTTT. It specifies CASSVAPGFQDSPLHF.